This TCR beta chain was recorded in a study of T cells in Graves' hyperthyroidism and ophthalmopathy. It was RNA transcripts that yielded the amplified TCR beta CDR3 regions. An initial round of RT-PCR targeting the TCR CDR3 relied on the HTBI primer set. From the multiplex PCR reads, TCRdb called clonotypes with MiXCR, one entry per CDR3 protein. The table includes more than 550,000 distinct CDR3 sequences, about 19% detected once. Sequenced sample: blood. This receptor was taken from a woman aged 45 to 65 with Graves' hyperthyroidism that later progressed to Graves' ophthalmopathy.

CDR3 nucleotide sequence: TGCAGCGTTGAGGAGGGCTCCGGAAACACCATATATTTT. Amino acids: CSVEEGSGNTIYF. The rearrangement links TRBV29-1 to TRBJ1-3; D remains ambiguous. Germline V gives CDR1 SQVTM, CDR2 ANQGSEA. The length of the CDR3 is 13 residues. The V end lost 3 bases, the J end lost 4 bases, and 10 bases lay between the germline ends.